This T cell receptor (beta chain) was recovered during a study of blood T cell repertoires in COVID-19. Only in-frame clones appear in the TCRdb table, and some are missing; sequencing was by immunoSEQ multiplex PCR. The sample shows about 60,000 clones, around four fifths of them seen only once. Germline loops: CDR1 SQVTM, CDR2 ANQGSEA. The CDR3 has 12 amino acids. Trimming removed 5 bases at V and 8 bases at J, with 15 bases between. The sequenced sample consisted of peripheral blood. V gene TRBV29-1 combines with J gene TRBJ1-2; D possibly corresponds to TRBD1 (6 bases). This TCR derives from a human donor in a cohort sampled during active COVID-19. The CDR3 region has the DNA TGCAGCGTTTACAGGGAAGTGGAGGGCTACACCTTC. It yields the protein CSVYREVEGYTF.